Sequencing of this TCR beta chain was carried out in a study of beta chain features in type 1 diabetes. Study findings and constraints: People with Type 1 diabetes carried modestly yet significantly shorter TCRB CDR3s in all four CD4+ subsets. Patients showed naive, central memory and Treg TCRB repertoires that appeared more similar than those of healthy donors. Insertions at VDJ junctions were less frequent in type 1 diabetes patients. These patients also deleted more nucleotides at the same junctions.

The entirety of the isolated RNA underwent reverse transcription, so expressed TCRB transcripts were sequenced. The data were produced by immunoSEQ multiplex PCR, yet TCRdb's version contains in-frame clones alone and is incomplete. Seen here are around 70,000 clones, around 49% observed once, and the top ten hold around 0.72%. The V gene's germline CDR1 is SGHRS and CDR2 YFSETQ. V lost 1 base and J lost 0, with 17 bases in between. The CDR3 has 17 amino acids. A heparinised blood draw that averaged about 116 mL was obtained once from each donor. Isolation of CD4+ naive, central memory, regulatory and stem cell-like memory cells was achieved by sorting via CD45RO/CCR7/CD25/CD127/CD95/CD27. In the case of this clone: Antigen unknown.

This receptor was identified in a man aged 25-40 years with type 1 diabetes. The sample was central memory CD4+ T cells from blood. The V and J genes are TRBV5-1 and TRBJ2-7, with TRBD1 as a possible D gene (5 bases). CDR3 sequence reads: CASSLMPGIGVSYEQYF. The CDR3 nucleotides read TGCGCCAGCAGCTTGATGCCAGGGATAGGGGTCTCCTACGAGCAGTACTTC.